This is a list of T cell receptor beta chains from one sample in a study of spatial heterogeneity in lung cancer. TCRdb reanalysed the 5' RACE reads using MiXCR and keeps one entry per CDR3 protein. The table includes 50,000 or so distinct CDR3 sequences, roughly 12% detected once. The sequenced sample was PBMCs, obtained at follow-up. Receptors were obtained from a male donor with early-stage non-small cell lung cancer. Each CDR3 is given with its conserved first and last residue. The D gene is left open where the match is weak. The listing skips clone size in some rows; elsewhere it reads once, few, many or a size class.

CASSLADTQYF,TGTGCCAGCAGCTTAGCAGATACGCAGTATTTT,-,TRBJ2-3,few,TRBV7-2
CASSLAGTMNTEAFF,TGTGCCAGCAGCTTAGCAGGGACGATGAACACTGAAGCTTTCTTT,-,TRBJ1-1,few,TRBV7-8
CASSRGDFHLMNTEAFF,TGTGCCAGCAGCCGCGGTGACTTCCACCTTATGAACACTGAAGCTTTCTTT,-,TRBJ1-1,many,TRBV6-2/TRBV6-3
CASSLGQRNTGELFF,TGTGCCAGCAGCTTAGGACAGAGAAACACCGGGGAGCTGTTTTTT,-,TRBJ2-2,-,TRBV7-3
CASSFGGQGNTEAFF,TGTGCCAGCAGTTTCGGGGGGCAGGGTAACACTGAAGCTTTCTTT,-,TRBJ1-1,many,TRBV6-6
CASSLQGEGTEAFF,TGTGCCAGCAGCCTACAGGGAGAGGGCACTGAAGCTTTCTTT,-,TRBJ1-1,-,TRBV6-5
CAISGPRTSGANVLTF,TGTGCCATCAGCGGACCGAGGACCTCTGGGGCCAACGTCCTGACTTTC,-,TRBJ2-6,few,TRBV10-3
CASSTIGRTGGLGTEAFF,TGTGCCAGCAGCACAATTGGCCGGACAGGGGGCTTAGGAACTGAAGCTTTCTTT,TRBD1,TRBJ1-1,few,TRBV7-8
CASSTTGGMGNYGYTF,TGTGCCAGCAGTACTACAGGGGGCATGGGCAACTATGGCTACACCTTC,TRBD1,TRBJ1-2,many,TRBV25-1
CASREVTGTDYGYTF,TGTGCCAGCAGGGAGGTTACAGGGACTGACTATGGCTACACCTTC,-,TRBJ1-2,-,TRBV2
CASSSYTSGLTDTQYF,TGTGCCAGCAGCTCTTATACTAGCGGGTTGACAGATACGCAGTATTTT,TRBD2,TRBJ2-3,-,TRBV11-3
CASTAADRGLFF,TGTGCCAGCACCGCTGCGGACAGGGGATTGTTTTTT,TRBD1,TRBJ2-2,-,TRBV12-3/TRBV12-4
CASSLKGDGYTF,TGTGCCAGCAGTTTAAAAGGGGATGGCTACACCTTC,-,TRBJ1-2,many,TRBV12-3/TRBV12-4
CATHPQGTNTEAFF,TGTGCCACCCACCCCCAGGGGACGAACACTGAAGCTTTCTTT,-,TRBJ1-1,-,TRBV14
CRVPTSGGETQYF,TGCAGAGTTCCGACTAGCGGGGGTGAGACCCAGTACTTC,TRBD2,TRBJ2-5,many,TRBV20-1
CSARDPTGGSVGYTF,TGCAGTGCTAGAGATCCGACAGGGGGCTCTGTTGGCTACACCTTC,TRBD1,TRBJ1-2,few,TRBV20-1
CASSVVIGQAGDTQYF,TGTGCCAGCAGCGTAGTGATTGGACAGGCAGGAGATACGCAGTATTTT,TRBD1,TRBJ2-3,many,TRBV9
CQQTGGVNTEAFF,TGCCAACAAACAGGGGGGGTGAACACTGAAGCTTTCTTT,TRBD1,TRBJ1-1,-,TRBV4-3
CASSLISASTDTQYF,TGTGCCAGCAGCTTGATATCAGCTAGCACAGATACGCAGTATTTT,-,TRBJ2-3,many,TRBV5-5
CASSVATDTQYF,TGTGCCAGCAGCGTAGCGACAGATACGCAGTATTTT,-,TRBJ2-3,few,TRBV9
CASSPPLAGGTNTQYF,TGTGCCAGCTCACCACCTCTAGCGGGGGGGACGAATACGCAGTATTTT,TRBD2,TRBJ2-3,-,TRBV18
CASGIVLGETQYF,TGTGCCTCCGGAATCGTTCTGGGGGAGACCCAGTACTTC,-,TRBJ2-5,many,TRBV30
CAISAEASMGNEQFF,TGTGCCATCAGTGCGGAAGCTAGCATGGGTAATGAGCAGTTCTTC,-,TRBJ2-1,many,TRBV10-3
CASSYSTMKNEQFF,TGTGCCAGCAGTTACAGCACCATGAAGAATGAGCAGTTCTTC,-,TRBJ2-1,many,TRBV6-5
CASRTSTDTQYF,TGTGCCAGCAGAACTAGCACAGATACGCAGTATTTT,-,TRBJ2-3,many,TRBV12-3/TRBV12-4
CASSVGLVNTGELFF,TGTGCCAGCAGCGTTGGCCTAGTAAACACCGGGGAGCTGTTTTTT,-,TRBJ2-2,-,TRBV9
CAISGRRTSDYEQYF,TGTGCCATCAGTGGCAGGAGGACTAGCGACTACGAGCAGTACTTC,TRBD2,TRBJ2-7,few,TRBV10-3
CASSPRTGRTDTQYF,TGTGCCAGCAGCCCGAGGACAGGGCGCACAGATACGCAGTATTTT,TRBD1,TRBJ2-3,few,TRBV7-2
CASSEDHSYEQYF,TGCGCCAGCAGCGAGGACCACTCCTACGAGCAGTACTTC,-,TRBJ2-7,few,TRBV5-1
CASSLNRGQGQPQHF,TGTGCCAGCAGCCTAAACAGGGGGCAAGGACAGCCCCAGCATTTT,TRBD1,TRBJ1-5,-,TRBV3-1
CSAVLGGMGADTQYF,TGCAGTGCTGTCCTCGGGGGAATGGGTGCAGATACGCAGTATTTT,-,TRBJ2-3,many,TRBV20-1
CASSSDEGTEAFF,TGTGCCAGCAGCTCGGACGAGGGCACTGAAGCTTTCTTT,-,TRBJ1-1,many,TRBV7-6
CAISESTPGRANGYTF,TGTGCCATCAGTGAGTCGACTCCCGGCAGGGCGAATGGCTACACCTTC,-,TRBJ1-2,-,TRBV10-3
CASSRDRFYNEQFF,TGTGCCAGCAGTAGAGACAGGTTCTACAATGAGCAGTTCTTC,-,TRBJ2-1,many,TRBV6-4
CASSQEQGITLAGANVLTF,TGTGCCAGCAGCCAAGAACAGGGGATAACCTTGGCAGGGGCCAACGTCCTGACTTTC,TRBD1,TRBJ2-6,few,TRBV3-1
CASSSGTRRQPYLNEQFF,TGTGCCAGCAGTTCCGGCACTCGTCGGCAGCCCTACCTCAATGAGCAGTTCTTC,-,TRBJ2-1,many,TRBV6-2/TRBV6-3
CASSFSGDFTEAFF,TGCGCCAGCAGCTTCAGCGGGGATTTCACTGAAGCTTTCTTT,-,TRBJ1-1,few,TRBV5-1
CASSIGGDLSSYEQYF,TGTGCCAGTAGTATTGGAGGGGACCTCAGCTCCTACGAGCAGTACTTC,-,TRBJ2-7,many,TRBV19
CASSQEARGRDQPQHF,TGCGCCAGCAGCCAAGAGGCGAGGGGAAGAGATCAGCCCCAGCATTTT,-,TRBJ1-5,few,TRBV4-1
CASSQDRDTQYF,TGCGCCAGCAGCCAAGACAGAGATACGCAGTATTTT,-,TRBJ2-3,few,TRBV4-3
CASSYSTDGGYTF,TGTGCCAGCAGTTACTCTACGGATGGCGGCTACACCTTC,-,TRBJ1-2,many,TRBV6-2/TRBV6-3
CSHIRIDRGPETQYF,TGCAGCCATATTCGGATCGACAGGGGGCCGGAGACCCAGTACTTC,TRBD1,TRBJ2-5,many,TRBV29-1
CSARDRVDTDTQYF,TGCAGTGCTAGAGATCGCGTGGACACAGATACGCAGTATTTT,-,TRBJ2-3,-,TRBV20-1